This T cell receptor (beta chain) originates from a study of T cells in Graves' hyperthyroidism and ophthalmopathy. This clonotype was counted between two and nine times. Amplification of TCR beta CDR3 regions was performed using RNA transcripts as template. The primer set for the first-round RT-PCR of the TCR CDR3 was HTBI. TCRdb fed the multiplex PCR reads into MiXCR, producing one record per CDR3 protein. The table shows approximately 640,000 distinct CDR3 sequences, with around 16% occurring only once. The ends lost 1 base at V and 5 bases at J; junction bases unmatched: 3. From germline, CDR1 is SGHTA and CDR2 FQGNSA. The CDR3 contains 15 residues. Extraction of PBMCs used roughly 9.3 ml of fresh peripheral blood.

The sample consisted of blood. The V gene is TRBV7-2, the J gene TRBJ2-2, with 8 nucleotides matching TRBD1. This receptor was taken from a woman in her thirties with Graves' hyperthyroidism. The CDR3 loop is CASSLGRQGTGELFF. DNA of the CDR3: TGTGCCAGCAGCTTAGGACGACAGGGGACCGGGGAGCTGTTTTTT.